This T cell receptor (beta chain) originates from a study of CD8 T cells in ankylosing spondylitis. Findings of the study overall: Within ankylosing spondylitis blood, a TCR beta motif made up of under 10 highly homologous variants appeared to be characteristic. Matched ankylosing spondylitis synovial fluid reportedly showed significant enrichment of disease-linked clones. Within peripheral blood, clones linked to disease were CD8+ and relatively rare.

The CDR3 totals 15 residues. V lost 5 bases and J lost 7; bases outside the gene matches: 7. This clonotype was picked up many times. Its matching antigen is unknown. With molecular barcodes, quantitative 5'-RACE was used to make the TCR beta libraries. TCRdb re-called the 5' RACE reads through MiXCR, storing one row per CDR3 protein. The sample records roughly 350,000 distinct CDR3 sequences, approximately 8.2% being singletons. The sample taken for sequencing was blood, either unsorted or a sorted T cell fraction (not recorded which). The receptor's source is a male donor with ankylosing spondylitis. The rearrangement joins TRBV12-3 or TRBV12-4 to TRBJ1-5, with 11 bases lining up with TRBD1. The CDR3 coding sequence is TGTGCCAGCAGTCCTAGGGACAGGGGGGCCCAGCCCCAGCATTTT. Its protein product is CASSPRDRGAQPQHF.